Following are 2 T cell receptor beta chains from one sample sequenced in a study of OX40 agonist ivuxolimab in advanced cancers. Assay: immunoSEQ multiplex PCR; the TCRdb copy retains only in-frame clones and omits some. This sample has 40,000 or so clones, with 65% to 85% found just once. The source material was CD4+ or CD8+ T cells sorted from blood, sampled in a trial of the OX40 agonist ivuxolimab. The receptors were sampled from an adult with an advanced solid tumor such as melanoma, head and neck, liver or kidney cancer.

The V and J genes are TRBV5-1 and TRBJ2-2; unclear D gene. V lost 1 base and J 1 base, leaving 8 bases between the germline ends. This CDR3 contains 15 residues. Germline CDR1 reads SGHRS; CDR2 reads YFSETQ. This CDR3 is CASSLSAENTGELFF. The CDR3 nucleotides read TGCGCCAGCAGCTTGTCGGCAGAGAACACCGGGGAGCTGTTTTTT.

The chain uses TRBV27 and TRBJ1-2; 9 bases are a match to TRBD1. There are 17 residues in the CDR3. Trimming removed 5 bases from V and 4 bases from J; junction bases left unmatched: 14. CDR1 is MNHEY and CDR2 is SMNVEV in the germline V gene (reference sequence). DNA of the CDR3: TGTGCCAGCAGTGTCTCCGGGACAGGGAGTCTTGGCTATGGCTACACCTTC. Translation gives CASSVSGTGSLGYGYTF.